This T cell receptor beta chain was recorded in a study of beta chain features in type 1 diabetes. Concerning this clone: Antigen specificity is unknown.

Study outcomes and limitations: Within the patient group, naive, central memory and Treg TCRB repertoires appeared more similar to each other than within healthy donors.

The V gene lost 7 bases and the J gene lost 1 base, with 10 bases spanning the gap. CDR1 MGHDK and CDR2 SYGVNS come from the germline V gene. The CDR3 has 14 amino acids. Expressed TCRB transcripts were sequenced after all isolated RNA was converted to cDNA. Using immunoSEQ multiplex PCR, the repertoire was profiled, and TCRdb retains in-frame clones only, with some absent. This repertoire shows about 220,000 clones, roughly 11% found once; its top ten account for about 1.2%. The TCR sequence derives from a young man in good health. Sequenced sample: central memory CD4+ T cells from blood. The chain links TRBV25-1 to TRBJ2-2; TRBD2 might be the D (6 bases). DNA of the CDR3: TGTGCCAGCATGAGGCGGGAGAACACCGGGGAGCTGTTTTTT. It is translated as CASMRRENTGELFF. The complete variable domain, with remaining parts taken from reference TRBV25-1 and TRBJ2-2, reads EADIYQTPRYLVIGTGKKITLECSQTMGHDKMYWYQQDPGMELHLIHYSYGVNSTEKGDLSSESTVSRIRTEHFPLTLESARPSHTSQYLCASMRRENTGELFFGEGSRLTVL.